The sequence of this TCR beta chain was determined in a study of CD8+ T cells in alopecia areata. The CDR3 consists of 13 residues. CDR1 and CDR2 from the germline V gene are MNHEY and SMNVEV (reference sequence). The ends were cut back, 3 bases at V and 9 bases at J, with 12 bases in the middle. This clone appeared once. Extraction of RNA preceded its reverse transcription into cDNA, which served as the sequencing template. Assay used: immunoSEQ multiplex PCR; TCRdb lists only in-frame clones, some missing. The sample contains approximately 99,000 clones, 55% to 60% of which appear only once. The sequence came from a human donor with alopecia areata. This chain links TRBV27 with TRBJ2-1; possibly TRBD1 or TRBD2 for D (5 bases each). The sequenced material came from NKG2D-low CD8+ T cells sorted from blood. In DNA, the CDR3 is TGTGCCAGCAGTTTGGGACCTAGGAGTGAGCAGTTCTTC. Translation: CASSLGPRSEQFF.